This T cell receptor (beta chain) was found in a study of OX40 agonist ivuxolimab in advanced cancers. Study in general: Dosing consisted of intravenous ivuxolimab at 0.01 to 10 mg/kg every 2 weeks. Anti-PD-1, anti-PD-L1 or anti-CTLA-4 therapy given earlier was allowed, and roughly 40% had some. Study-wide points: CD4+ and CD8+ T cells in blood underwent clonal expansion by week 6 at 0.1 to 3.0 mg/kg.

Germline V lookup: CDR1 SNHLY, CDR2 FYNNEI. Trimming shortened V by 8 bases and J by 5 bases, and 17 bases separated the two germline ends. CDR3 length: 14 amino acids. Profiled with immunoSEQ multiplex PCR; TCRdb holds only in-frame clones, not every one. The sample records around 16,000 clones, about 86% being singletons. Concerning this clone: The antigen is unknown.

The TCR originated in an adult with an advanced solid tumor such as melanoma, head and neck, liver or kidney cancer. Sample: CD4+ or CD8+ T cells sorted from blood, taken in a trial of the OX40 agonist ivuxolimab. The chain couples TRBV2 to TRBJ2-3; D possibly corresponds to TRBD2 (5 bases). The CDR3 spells CASLANSVEDTQYF. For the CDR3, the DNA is TGTGCCAGCCTCGCAAATAGCGTGGAAGATACGCAGTATTTT.